Listed below are T cell receptor beta chains from one sample, sequenced in a study of blood T cell repertoires in COVID-19. TCRdb's table, derived via immunoSEQ multiplex PCR, lists solely in-frame clones and lacks some. The table records about 68,000 clones, 65% to 90% of them present only once. Sequenced input: peripheral blood. These receptors were obtained from a middle-aged man with acute or convalescent COVID-19. Both conserved end residues are part of each CDR3. The D gene is left open where the match is weak. A row's size may be missing; if present it is once, few, many or a size class.

J gene | V gene | D gene | clone size | CDR3 protein | CDR3 DNA
TRBJ1-6 | TRBV30 | NA | NA | CAWDDRANSPLHF | TGTGCCTGGGATGACAGAGCTAATTCACCCCTCCACTTT
TRBJ2-2 | TRBV11-2 | TRBD2 | NA | CASSLFGLRGSSGELFF | TGTGCCAGCAGCTTATTCGGTTTGCGGGGGTCTAGCGGGGAGCTGTTTTTT
TRBJ2-1 | TRBV9 | NA | NA | CASSKLDYSYNEQFF | TGTGCCAGCAGCAAACTAGACTACTCCTACAATGAGCAGTTCTTC
TRBJ2-1 | TRBV4-1 | TRBD1 | NA | CASSQEGLGGEGYNEQFF | TGCGCCAGCAGCCAAGAGGGTTTAGGGGGCGAAGGATACAATGAGCAGTTCTTC
TRBJ1-1 | TRBV30 | TRBD1 | NA | CAWSGGPTGNPEAFF | TGTGCCTGGAGTGGAGGACCGACAGGGAATCCTGAAGCTTTCTTT
TRBJ2-7 | TRBV10-1 | TRBD1 | NA | CASSIGTDGSDEQYF | TGCGCCAGCAGTATAGGGACAGATGGGTCGGACGAGCAGTACTTC
TRBJ1-1 | TRBV9 | TRBD1 | once | CASSTQGAPAFF | TGTGCCAGCAGCACTCAGGGGGCGCCGGCTTTCTTT
TRBJ2-3 | TRBV9 | NA | NA | CASSPAVGTVGDTQYF | TGTGCCAGCAGCCCCGCCGTGGGGACTGTCGGCGATACGCAGTATTTT
TRBJ1-3 | TRBV18 | TRBD1 | NA | CASSPEHGQGSGNTIYF | TGTGCCAGCTCACCAGAACACGGACAGGGTAGTGGAAACACCATATATTTT
TRBJ2-1 | TRBV19 | NA | NA | CASSIGRQAYNEQFF | TGTGCCAGTAGTATAGGGAGACAGGCCTACAATGAGCAGTTCTTC
TRBJ1-1 | TRBV2 | TRBD1 | NA | CASSELGQAGSFAAFF | TGTGCCAGCAGTGAACTGGGACAGGCCGGGTCATTTGCAGCTTTCTTT
TRBJ1-2 | TRBV5-1 | TRBD1 | NA | CASSLEVSGGNYGYTF | TGCGCCAGCAGCTTGGAGGTCTCAGGGGGTAACTATGGCTACACCTTC
TRBJ1-2 | TRBV5-6 | NA | NA | CASSLRRVGGYTF | TGTGCCAGCAGCTTGCGCAGGGTCGGTGGCTACACCTTC
TRBJ2-3 | TRBV5-1 | TRBD1 | NA | CASSLRGDTQYF | TGCGCCAGCAGCCTCAGGGGGGATACGCAGTATTTT
TRBJ2-1 | TRBV11-2 | TRBD1 | NA | CASSRDRGINEQFF | TGTGCCAGCAGCCGGGACAGGGGTATTAATGAGCAGTTCTTC
TRBJ1-3 | TRBV6-5 | TRBD1 | NA | CASSRTGSGNTIYF | TGTGCCAGCAGTCGGACAGGCTCTGGAAACACCATATATTTT
TRBJ1-2 | TRBV25-1 | TRBD1 | NA | CASSDAGTANYGYTF | TGTGCCAGCAGTGATGCCGGGACAGCTAACTATGGCTACACCTTC
TRBJ1-2 | TRBV25-1 | TRBD1 | NA | CASGDRDGYTF | TGTGCCAGCGGGGACAGGGACGGCTACACCTTC
TRBJ2-7 | TRBV10-1 | NA | few | CASSETDSSYEQYF | TGCGCCAGCAGTGAGACCGACAGCTCCTACGAGCAGTACTTC
TRBJ1-1 | TRBV30 | TRBD1 | NA | CAWMQSTGSKAFF | TGTGCCTGGATGCAATCGACAGGGAGTAAAGCTTTCTTT
TRBJ2-7 | TRBV11-1 | TRBD1 | NA | CASSSLTDRGALEQYF | TGTGCCAGCAGCTCCCTGACTGACAGGGGAGCCCTCGAGCAGTACTTC
TRBJ2-1 | TRBV12-3/TRBV12-4 | TRBD1 | once | CASSLIGDRQFF | TGTGCCAGCAGTTTGATTGGGGACAGGCAGTTCTTC
TRBJ1-4 | TRBV5-1 | NA | once | CASSLELAGNNEKLFF | TGCGCCAGCAGCTTGGAACTAGCAGGGAATAATGAAAAACTGTTTTTT
TRBJ1-2 | TRBV7-8 | TRBD1 | NA | CASSSSRGPDGYTF | TGTGCCAGCAGCTCCTCCAGGGGGCCTGATGGCTACACCTTC
TRBJ2-3 | TRBV10-3 | NA | NA | CAISETGTDTQYF | TGTGCCATCAGTGAGACAGGCACAGATACGCAGTATTTT
TRBJ2-1 | TRBV7-9 | TRBD1 | NA | CASSLPTGVEQFF | TGTGCCAGCAGCTTACCCACAGGGGTCGAGCAGTTCTTC
TRBJ2-7 | TRBV27 | TRBD2 | once | CASSLAASGHYEQYF | TGTGCCAGCAGTTTAGCGGCTAGCGGACACTACGAGCAGTACTTC
TRBJ1-5 | TRBV10-3 | TRBD1 | NA | CASSPGGQGGNQPQHF | TGTGCCTCCAGTCCAGGAGGACAGGGTGGCAATCAGCCCCAGCATTTT
TRBJ2-5 | TRBV2 | NA | NA | CASSSARGETQYF | TGTGCCAGCAGTTCAGCCCGGGGAGAGACCCAGTACTTC
TRBJ2-2 | TRBV5-1 | NA | NA | CASATRGAGTGELFF | TGCGCCAGCGCGACCCGGGGGGCCGGGACCGGGGAGCTGTTTTTT
TRBJ2-1 | TRBV2 | TRBD1 | once | CASSRTGRQFF | TGTGCCAGCAGTCGGACAGGGAGGCAGTTCTTC
TRBJ2-3 | TRBV4-1 | NA | NA | CASSQVLLGGPSTDTQYF | TGCGCCAGCAGCCAAGTCTTGCTCGGCGGGCCTAGCACAGATACGCAGTATTTT
TRBJ1-2 | TRBV6-4 | NA | few | CASSRVTF | TGTGCCAGCAGCAGGGTCACCTTC
TRBJ1-1 | TRBV10-3 | TRBD1 | NA | CAYRQGISDTEAFF | TGTGCCTATCGACAGGGGATCAGTGACACTGAAGCTTTCTTT
TRBJ1-2 | TRBV19 | TRBD1 | NA | CASSTSVGQGAIGGYTF | TGTGCCAGTAGTACCTCGGTGGGACAGGGGGCCATCGGGGGCTACACCTTC
TRBJ2-7 | TRBV6-5 | TRBD1 | NA | CASSYTGTGQVEQYF | TGTGCCAGCAGTTACACAGGGACAGGGCAGGTCGAGCAGTACTTC
TRBJ2-1 | TRBV13 | TRBD2 | NA | CASSSLKRGGQYNEQFF | TGTGCCAGCAGCAGTTTGAAGCGGGGGGGACAATACAATGAGCAGTTCTTC
TRBJ2-6 | TRBV6-1 | TRBD2 | NA | CASSEGGGFSGANVLTF | TGTGCCAGCAGTGAAGGGGGGGGATTCTCTGGGGCCAACGTCCTGACTTTC
TRBJ2-6 | TRBV3-1/TRBV3-2 | NA | NA | CASSRGTSGANVLTF | TGTGCCAGCAGCCGCGGGACCTCTGGGGCCAACGTCCTGACTTTC
TRBJ1-1 | TRBV6-6 | NA | NA | CASRYDSTNTEAFF | TGTGCCAGCAGATACGACAGTACTAACACTGAAGCTTTCTTT
TRBJ2-1 | TRBV5-4 | TRBD2 | NA | CASSLSLAGGREQFF | TGTGCCAGCAGCTTGTCTCTAGCGGGGGGGCGGGAGCAGTTCTTC
TRBJ1-1 | TRBV9 | NA | NA | CASSPRGGTEAFF | TGTGCCAGCAGCCCCCGCGGGGGGACTGAAGCTTTCTTT
TRBJ2-7 | TRBV5-5 | TRBD2 | NA | CASSFRDYTSYEQYF | TGTGCCAGCAGCTTCCGGGACTATACCTCCTACGAGCAGTACTTC
TRBJ2-5 | TRBV6-5 | TRBD1 | NA | CASSTGGEETQYF | TGTGCCAGCTCGACAGGGGGAGAGGAGACCCAGTACTTC
TRBJ1-1 | TRBV6-5 | NA | NA | CASSLAPGQSEAFF | TGTGCCAGCAGTTTGGCTCCTGGACAGAGTGAAGCTTTCTTT
TRBJ1-6 | TRBV5-1 | NA | once | CASSPGETNSPLHF | TGCGCCAGCAGCCCAGGGGAAACGAATTCACCCCTCCACTTT
TRBJ2-5 | TRBV28 | TRBD2 | NA | CASSLGLRRRERETQYF | TGTGCCAGCAGCCTAGGGTTAAGGAGGCGGGAGAGAGAGACCCAGTACTTC
TRBJ2-1 | TRBV19 | TRBD1 | NA | CASSTRTGANEQFF | TGTGCCAGTAGTACCAGGACAGGGGCCAATGAGCAGTTCTTC
TRBJ1-1 | TRBV11-3 | NA | NA | CASSPEGHLPTEAFF | TGTGCCAGCAGCCCCGAAGGACACCTCCCAACTGAAGCTTTCTTT